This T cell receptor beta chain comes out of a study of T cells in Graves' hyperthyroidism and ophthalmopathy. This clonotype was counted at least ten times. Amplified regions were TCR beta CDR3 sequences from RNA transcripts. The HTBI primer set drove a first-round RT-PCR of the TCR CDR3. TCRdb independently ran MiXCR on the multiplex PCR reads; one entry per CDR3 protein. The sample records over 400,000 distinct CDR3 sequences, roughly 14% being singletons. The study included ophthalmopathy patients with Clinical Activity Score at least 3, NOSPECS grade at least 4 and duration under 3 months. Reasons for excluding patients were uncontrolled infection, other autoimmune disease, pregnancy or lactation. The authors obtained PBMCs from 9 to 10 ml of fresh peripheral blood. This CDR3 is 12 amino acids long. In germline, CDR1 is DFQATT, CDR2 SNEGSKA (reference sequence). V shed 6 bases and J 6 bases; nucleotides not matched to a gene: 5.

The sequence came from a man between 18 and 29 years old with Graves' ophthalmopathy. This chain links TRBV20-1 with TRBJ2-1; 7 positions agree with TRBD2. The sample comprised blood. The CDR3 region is CSACWGGNEQFF. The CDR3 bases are TGCAGTGCCTGTTGGGGGGGCAATGAGCAGTTCTTC.